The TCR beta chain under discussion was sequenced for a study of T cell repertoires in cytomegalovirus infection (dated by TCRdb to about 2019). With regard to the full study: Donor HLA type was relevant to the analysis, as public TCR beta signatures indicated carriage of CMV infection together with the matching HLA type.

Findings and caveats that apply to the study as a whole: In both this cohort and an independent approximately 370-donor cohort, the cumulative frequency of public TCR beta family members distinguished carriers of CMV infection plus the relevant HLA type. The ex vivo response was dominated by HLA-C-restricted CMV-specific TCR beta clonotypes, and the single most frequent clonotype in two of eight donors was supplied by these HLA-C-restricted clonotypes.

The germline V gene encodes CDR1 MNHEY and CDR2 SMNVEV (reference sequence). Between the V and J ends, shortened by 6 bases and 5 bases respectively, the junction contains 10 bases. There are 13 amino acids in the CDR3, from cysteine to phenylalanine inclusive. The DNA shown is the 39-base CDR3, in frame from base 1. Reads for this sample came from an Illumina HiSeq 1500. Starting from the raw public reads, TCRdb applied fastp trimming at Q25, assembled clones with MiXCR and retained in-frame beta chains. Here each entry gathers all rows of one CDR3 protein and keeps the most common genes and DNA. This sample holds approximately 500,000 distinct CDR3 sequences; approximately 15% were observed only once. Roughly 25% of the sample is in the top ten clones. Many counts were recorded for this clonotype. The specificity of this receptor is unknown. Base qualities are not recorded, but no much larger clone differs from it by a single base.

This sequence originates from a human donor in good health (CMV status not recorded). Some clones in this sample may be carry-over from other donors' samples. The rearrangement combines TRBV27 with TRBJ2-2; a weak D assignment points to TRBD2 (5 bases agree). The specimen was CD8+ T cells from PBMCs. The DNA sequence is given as TGTGCCAGCAGCTTACGAGGGACCGGGGAGCTGTTTTTT. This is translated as CASSLRGTGELFF.